Listed here are 3 T cell receptor beta chains from one sample, sequenced in a study of blood T cell repertoires in COVID-19. This table comes from immunoSEQ multiplex PCR, and its TCRdb copy is limited to in-frame clones, with some not included. Of some 190,000 clones detected, 88% appear once; the ten largest clones hold approximately 1.5%. The sample comprised peripheral blood. The origin of the receptors is a man between 18 and 35 years old with active or convalescent COVID-19.

The genes are TRBV4-2 and TRBJ2-2; D may be TRBD1 (5 bases). Germline V CDR1 and CDR2: LGHNA, YNFKEQ. Deletions cut 0 bases from V and 3 bases from J, with 8 bases between. The CDR3 sequence is 15 residues long. CDR3 DNA: TGTGCCAGCAGCCAAGAAAAGGGGTACACCGGGGAGCTGTTTTTT. It specifies CASSQEKGYTGELFF.

This chain links TRBV7-9 with TRBJ1-4; 7 nucleotides line up with TRBD1. V was pared by 4 bases and J by 0 bases, with 2 bases of the junction left unmatched. From germline, CDR1 is SEHNR and CDR2 FQNEAQ (reference sequence). The CDR3 loop spans 15 amino acids. CDR3 in DNA: TGTGCCAGCAGCTGGACAGGACCAACTAATGAAAAACTGTTTTTT. Its protein is CASSWTGPTNEKLFF.

The chain carries TRBV18 and TRBJ2-3, with D perhaps TRBD2 (6 bases). Per germline, CDR1 KGHSH and CDR2 LQKENI. The CDR3 covers 13 residues. Trimming left V 5 bases short and J 4 bases short, with 10 bases between. CDR3 sequence: CASSFGTSDTQYF. In DNA, the CDR3 is TGTGCCAGCTCATTTGGGACTTCAGATACGCAGTATTTT.